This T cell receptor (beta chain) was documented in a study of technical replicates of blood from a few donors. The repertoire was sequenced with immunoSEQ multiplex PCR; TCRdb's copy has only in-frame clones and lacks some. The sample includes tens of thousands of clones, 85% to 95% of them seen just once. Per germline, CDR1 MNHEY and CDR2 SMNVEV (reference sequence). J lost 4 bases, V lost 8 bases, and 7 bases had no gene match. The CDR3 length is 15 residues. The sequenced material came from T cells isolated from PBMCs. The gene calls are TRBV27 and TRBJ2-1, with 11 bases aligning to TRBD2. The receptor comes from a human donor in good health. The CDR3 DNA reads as TGTGCCAGCGCAAAAGGGACTAGCGGATACAATGAGCAGTTCTTC. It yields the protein CASAKGTSGYNEQFF.